Below, 21 T cell receptor beta chains from the same sample are listed, as sequenced in a study of blood T cell repertoires in COVID-19 (dated by TCRdb to 2020 to 2022). The library came from the immunoSEQ multiplex PCR assay. TCRdb carries this immuneACCESS record with in-frame sequences only. Its versions omit some clonotypes, under half of them owing to an unresolved V gene in the studies checked, with the rest unexplained. The sample table lists approximately 200,000 clones, more than 65% of them with a count of one. The ten largest clones represent around 2.7% of the sample. Input material: peripheral blood. The receptor set was obtained from a woman aged 25 to 39 who had recovered from COVID-19.

The rearrangement uses TRBV2 and TRBJ2-3, with D possibly matching TRBD1 (6 bases). Germline V CDR1 and CDR2: SNHLY, FYNNEI. This CDR3 is 18 amino acids long. The V gene lost 2 bases and the J gene lost 4 bases, with 22 bases spanning the gap. The chain's CDR3 is CASSEMVEYREWADTQYF. DNA for the CDR3: TGTGCCAGCAGTGAAATGGTTGAGTACAGGGAATGGGCAGATACGCAGTATTTT. Based on the CDR3 plus reference TRBV2 and TRBJ2-3, the full variable domain is EPEVTQTPSHQVTQMGQEVILRCVPISNHLYFYWYRQILGQKVEFLVSFYNNEISEKSEIFDDQFSVERPDGSNFTLKIRSTKLEDSAMYFCASSEMVEYREWADTQYFGPGTRLTVL.

This chain links TRBV10-3 with TRBJ2-3; TRBD2 matches 11 bases. The J segment lost 8 bases and the V segment lost 7 bases, leaving 8 bases of the junction unmatched. Germline assignment: CDR1 ENHRY and CDR2 SYGVKD. The CDR3 is 14 amino acids. The DNA of the CDR3 is TGTGCCATCAACCTAGCGGGAGGCCCGGCTACGCAGTATTTT. It encodes CAINLAGGPATQYF.

V and J are TRBV28 and TRBJ2-5, with 8 bases that match TRBD2. The CDR3 extends over 14 amino acids. The V gene's germline CDR1 is MDHEN and CDR2 SYDVKM. V dropped 6 bases and J dropped 6; count of bases not matched to a gene: 9. The CDR3 region is CASSPRTSRKTQYF. The CDR3 DNA reads TGTGCCAGCAGCCCCCGGACTAGCCGTAAGACCCAGTACTTC.

The V call is TRBV7-2, the J call TRBJ2-7; a weak D match, TRBD2 (7 bases). The CDR3 runs to 14 residues. CDR1 and CDR2 from the germline V gene are SGHTA and FQGNSA. The ends were cut back, 0 bases at V and 3 bases at J, with 9 bases in the middle. CDR3 nucleotides: TGTGCCAGCAGCTTAGCAGGGGGGGGCTACGAGCAGTACTTC. It is translated as CASSLAGGGYEQYF.

About this clone: A much larger clone differs from this one at a single base, so this may be a read error. The chain combines TRBV6-5 with TRBJ1-5; 10 nucleotides match TRBD1. The germline CDR1 and CDR2 sequences are MNHEY and SVGAGI. The CDR3 has 13 amino acids. V gave up 6 bases and J gave up 4 bases; unmatched junction bases: 0. The CDR3 sequence: CASRGQGNQPQHF. The CDR3 DNA is TGTGCCAGCAGGGGACAGGGGAATCAGCCCCAGCATTTT.

This clone occurred once. The chain combines TRBV18 with TRBJ2-7, with TRBD1 identical over 10 bases. Trimming took 6 bases from V and 5 from J; bases not matched to a gene: 10. Germline values: CDR1 KGHSH, CDR2 LQKENI. This CDR3 has 15 amino acids. The CDR3 DNA sequence: TGTGCCAGCTCGCCCCCGGGACAGGGGCTCCACGAGCAGTACTTC. This translates into CASSPPGQGLHEQYF.

There are a few counts of this clone. The chain carries TRBV10-3 and TRBJ1-4, with TRBD1 as a possible D gene (5 bases). Deletions cut 2 bases from V and 5 bases from J, with 9 bases between. The V gene's germline CDR1 is ENHRY and CDR2 SYGVKD. This CDR3 spans 14 amino acids. Here the CDR3 DNA reads TGTGCCATCAGTGAGGGGGCGGCGAATGAAAAACTGTTTTTT. This codes for CAISEGAANEKLFF.

This clone was detected once. The chain employs TRBV3-1 (or the pseudogene TRBV3-2) and TRBJ1-6, with a possible D match to TRBD1 (6 bases). CDR1 is LGHDT, CDR2 YNNKEL, per germline (reference sequence). CDR3 length: 15 residues. The V end was cut by 3 bases, the J end by 7 bases, with 13 bases between. CDR3 region: CASSHRDRRNSPLHF. The CDR3 DNA sequence: TGTGCCAGCAGCCACCGAGACAGGCGGAATTCACCCCTCCACTTT.

This clone was observed at least ten times. At one boundary the junction diverges from the germline segment, which might be a read error. V and J are TRBV23-1 and TRBJ2-7; D is undetermined. TRBV23-1 is an ORF, and what it does is uncertain. This CDR3 has 12 residues. The CDR3 nucleotides are TGCGCCAGCAGTCGGCCCTCCGACGAGCAGTACTTC. Amino acid sequence: CASSRPSDEQYF.

The V call is TRBV14, the J call TRBJ2-2; D remains unclear. Germline values: CDR1 SGHDN, CDR2 FVKESK. The ends were cut back, 0 bases at V and 6 bases at J, with 17 bases in the middle. CDR3 length equals 17 residues. The DNA for the CDR3 is TGTGCCAGCAGCCAAGAAGAAAGGAAGTCGGCGGCCGGGGAGCTGTTTTTT. This encodes CASSQEERKSAAGELFF.

The rearrangement links TRBV4-2 to TRBJ2-2; 12 positions match TRBD1. The germline V gene has CDR1 LGHNA and CDR2 YNFKEQ. The CDR3 consists of 17 residues. J gave up 6 bases and V 2 bases, and 7 bases lay outside the gene matches. The chain's CDR3 is CASSQSSGTGGPGELFF. CDR3 in DNA: TGTGCCAGCAGCCAAAGTTCCGGGACAGGGGGCCCCGGGGAGCTGTTTTTT.

Only a few counts were recorded for this clone. The V gene is TRBV2, the J gene TRBJ1-2; D might be TRBD1 (5 bases). Germline CDR1 reads SNHLY; CDR2 reads FYNNEI. Trimming shortened V by 2 bases and J by 8 bases, and 9 bases separated the two germline ends. The CDR3 consists of 12 residues. CDR3 region: CASSENRPGYTF. As DNA, the CDR3 is TGTGCCAGCAGTGAAAACAGGCCAGGCTACACCTTC.

The chain is built from TRBV11-3 and TRBJ2-2; 11 bases line up with TRBD2. Germline trimming cut 5 bases from V and 3 bases from J; bases unmatched to any gene: 8. This CDR3 is built from 17 residues. Germline CDR1 is SGHNT and CDR2 is YENEEA. Written as DNA, the CDR3 is TGTGCCAGCAGCCCCGGGACTAGCGGAAGGGACACCGGGGAGCTGTTTTTT. Translated: CASSPGTSGRDTGELFF.

The chain uses TRBV7-2 and TRBJ1-1; D is unclear. This CDR3 spans 14 amino acids. Germline-derived CDR1 and CDR2 are SGHTA and FQGNSA. V dropped 2 bases and J dropped 0 bases, with 7 bases sitting between them. The CDR3, as DNA: TGTGCCAGCAGCTTAATGGCACTGAACACTGAAGCTTTCTTT. Translation: CASSLMALNTEAFF.

This chain connects TRBV3-1 (or the pseudogene TRBV3-2) to TRBJ2-3; 9 bases agree with TRBD1. This CDR3 has 14 residues. The ends lost 6 bases at V and 6 bases at J; junction bases unmatched: 7. Germline CDR1 and CDR2: LGHDT and YNNKEL (reference sequence). The CDR3 reads CASRNGQGWDTQYF. CDR3 bases: TGTGCCAGCAGAAATGGACAGGGGTGGGATACGCAGTATTTT.

The chain has TRBV19 and TRBJ2-2; 7 nucleotides match TRBD2. V lost 5 bases, J lost 6 bases, and 6 bases stayed unmatched. The germline V gene has CDR1 LNHDA and CDR2 SQIVND (reference sequence). The CDR3 extends over 14 amino acids. The CDR3 DNA is TGTGCCAGTAGTGACCGGGGGGAGGCCGGGGAGCTGTTTTTT. Translated: CASSDRGEAGELFF.

The V call is TRBV12-3 or TRBV12-4, the J call TRBJ1-1, with D maybe TRBD1 (5 bases). V was pared by 8 bases and J by 1 base, with 8 bases between. The CDR3 is 12 amino acids. The CDR3 sequence is CASVQGNTEAFF. The DNA of the CDR3 is TGTGCCAGCGTTCAGGGGAACACTGAAGCTTTCTTT.

The chain links TRBV28 to TRBJ1-6; D is possibly TRBD1 (5 bases). CDR1 MDHEN and CDR2 SYDVKM come from the germline V gene. The ends were cut back, 3 bases at V and 3 bases at J, with 9 bases in the middle. CDR3 size: 15 residues. DNA of the CDR3: TGTGCCAGCAGTTTCGCGGGGGACTATAATTCACCCCTCCACTTT. Residues: CASSFAGDYNSPLHF.

The gene calls are TRBV29-1 and TRBJ2-7; unclear D gene. This CDR3 is built from 14 residues. V lost 5 bases and J lost 0, with 14 bases in between. Germline lookup yields CDR1 SQVTM and CDR2 ANQGSEA. Written as DNA, the CDR3 is TGCAGCGTTTCGTCGCGCCTCGACTCCTACGAGCAGTACTTC. It encodes CSVSSRLDSYEQYF.

The chain recombines TRBV18 with TRBJ2-1; 9 bases line up with TRBD2. V dropped 1 base and J dropped 6; count of bases not matched to a gene: 4. Per germline, CDR1 KGHSH and CDR2 LQKENI. CDR3 size: 15 residues. The CDR3 DNA reads as TGTGCCAGCTCACCACTAGCGGGAGAAGTCAATGAGCAGTTCTTC. Amino acid sequence: CASSPLAGEVNEQFF.

V is TRBV5-1 and J is TRBJ1-6; TRBD1 matches at 9 bases. V dropped 7 bases and J dropped 6; count of bases not matched to a gene: 8. Germline V CDR1 and CDR2: SGHRS, YFSETQ. The CDR3 has 15 amino acids. CDR3 region: CASRTGERGNSPLHF. The CDR3, as DNA: TGCGCCAGCCGGACAGGGGAAAGGGGTAATTCACCCCTCCACTTT.